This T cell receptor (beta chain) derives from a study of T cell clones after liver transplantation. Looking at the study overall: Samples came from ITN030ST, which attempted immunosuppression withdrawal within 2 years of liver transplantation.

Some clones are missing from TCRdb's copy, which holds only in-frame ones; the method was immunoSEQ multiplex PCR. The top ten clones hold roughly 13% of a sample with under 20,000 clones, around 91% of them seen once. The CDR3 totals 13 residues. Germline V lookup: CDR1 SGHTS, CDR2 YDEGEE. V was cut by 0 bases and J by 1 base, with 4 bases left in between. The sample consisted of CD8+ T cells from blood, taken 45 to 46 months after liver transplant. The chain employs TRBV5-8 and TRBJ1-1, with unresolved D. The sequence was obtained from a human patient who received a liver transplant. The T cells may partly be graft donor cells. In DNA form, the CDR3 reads TGTGCCAGCAGCTTGGGGACGAACACTGAAGCTTTCTTT. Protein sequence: CASSLGTNTEAFF.